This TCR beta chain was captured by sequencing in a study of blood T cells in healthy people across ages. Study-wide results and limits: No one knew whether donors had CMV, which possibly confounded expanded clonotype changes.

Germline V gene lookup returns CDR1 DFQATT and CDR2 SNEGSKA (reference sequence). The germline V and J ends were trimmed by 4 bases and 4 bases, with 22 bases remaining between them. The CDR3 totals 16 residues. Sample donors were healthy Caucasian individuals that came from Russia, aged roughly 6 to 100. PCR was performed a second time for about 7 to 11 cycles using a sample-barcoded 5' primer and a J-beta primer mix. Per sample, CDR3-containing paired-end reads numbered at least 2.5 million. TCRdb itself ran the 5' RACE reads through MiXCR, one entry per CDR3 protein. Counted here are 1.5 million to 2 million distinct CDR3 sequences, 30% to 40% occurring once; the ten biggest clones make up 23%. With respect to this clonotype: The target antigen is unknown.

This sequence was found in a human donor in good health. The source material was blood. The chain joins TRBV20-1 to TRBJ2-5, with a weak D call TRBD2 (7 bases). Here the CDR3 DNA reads TGCAGTGCTACCGAGACTAGGAACGGGGGGCGAGAGACCCAGTACTTC. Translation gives CSATETRNGGRETQYF.